This T cell receptor (beta chain) was sequenced for a study of CD8+ T cells in alopecia areata. As the sequencing template, cDNA was produced by extracting RNA and reverse transcribing it. The method was immunoSEQ multiplex PCR; TCRdb's version includes in-frame clones alone and lacks a portion of them. The sample has around 170,000 clones, roughly 46% seen once. Germline V gives CDR1 MNHEY, CDR2 SVGAGI. Between the trimmed V and J ends, which lost 5 bases and 2 bases, there was a span of 9 bases. The CDR3 runs to 13 residues. A remark on this clone: Its specificity is unknown.

General study results and limits: The presence of one nonresponder keeps the tie between baseline CD8+ expansion and response uncertain. Lesional scalp, especially alopecia totalis/universalis, showed higher clonality than normal scalp.

Specified treatment: oral pan-JAK inhibitor, 5-10 mg twice daily. This chain uses TRBV6-5 with TRBJ1-2; D may be TRBD1 (5 bases). The sequence was collected from a human donor with alopecia areata. Sequencing used CD8+ T cells sorted from blood, obtained at approximately week 51, from a patient treated with tofacitinib. CDR3 sequence: CASSPDRNYGYTF. The CDR3 DNA sequence: TGTGCCAGCAGTCCCGACAGAAACTATGGCTACACCTTC.